The 9 T cell receptor beta chains listed next were all sequenced from one sample in a study of blood T cell repertoires in COVID-19. Clones were sequenced by immunoSEQ multiplex PCR, and TCRdb holds only the in-frame ones, with some missing. The repertoire has about 120,000 clones, 75% to 95% of them found once; the top ten carry 1.8%. The sequenced sample consisted of peripheral blood. These receptors came from a human donor with active COVID-19. The donor label of this sample is uncertain.

The V and J genes are TRBV11-2 and TRBJ2-5; 10 bases map to TRBD2. Trimming at V came to 1 base and at J to 5 bases, leaving 10 bases not matched to a gene. The CDR3 is 17 amino acids. Germline loops: CDR1 SGHAT, CDR2 FQNNGV. The DNA of the CDR3 is TGTGCCAGCAGCTTAGCTCCAGCGGGGGGGTTCCTGGAGACCCAGTACTTC. Translation gives CASSLAPAGGFLETQYF.

The rearrangement links TRBV15 to TRBJ2-7; D may be TRBD1 (6 bases). V lost 5 bases and J lost 2, with 16 bases in between. The CDR3 length is 15 residues. CDR1 and CDR2 (germline): LNHNV, YYDKDF (reference sequence). DNA of the CDR3: TGTGCCACCAGCCCTCGGTCAGGGGCCCCCTACGAGCAGTACTTC. Protein: CATSPRSGAPYEQYF.

This chain joins TRBV28 and TRBJ1-1; possibly TRBD1 for D (5 bases). CDR1 and CDR2 from the germline V gene are MDHEN and SYDVKM. The CDR3 extends over 15 amino acids. The V end was cut by 0 bases, the J end by 1 base, with 9 bases between. The CDR3 DNA follows: TGTGCCAGCAGTTTATGGGGGGGATCGAACACTGAAGCTTTCTTT. Protein sequence: CASSLWGGSNTEAFF.

The chain is built from TRBV5-8 and TRBJ2-3; a weak D match, TRBD1 (6 bases). The CDR3 totals 16 residues. Germline V lookup: CDR1 SGHTS, CDR2 YDEGEE. Trimming left V 4 bases short and J 0 bases short, with 15 bases between. CDR3 amino acids: CASSGDVGASTDTQYF. The CDR3 DNA sequence: TGTGCCAGCAGCGGTGATGTGGGGGCTAGCACAGATACGCAGTATTTT.

This chain links TRBV5-1 with TRBJ2-2; D tentatively fits TRBD1 or TRBD2 (5 bases each). Trimming pared 4 bases from V and 3 bases from J, leaving 13 bases between. The CDR3 covers 15 residues. From germline, CDR1 is SGHRS and CDR2 YFSETQ. The DNA of the CDR3 is TGCGCCAGCAGCCTGGGACGGACATACACCGGGGAGCTGTTTTTT. This sequence encodes CASSLGRTYTGELFF.

V usage is TRBV6-6 and J usage is TRBJ2-7; unclear D gene. The CDR3 runs to 14 residues. Trimming removed 8 bases from V and 0 bases from J, with 14 bases in between. In germline, CDR1 is MNHNY, CDR2 SVGAGI (reference sequence). CDR3 loop: CASAGQRSSYEQYF. Written as DNA, the CDR3 is TGTGCCAGCGCCGGTCAGCGCAGCTCCTACGAGCAGTACTTC.

This clone was seen only a few times. CDR3 DNA: TGTGCCATCAGTGGTGACAGGGGTAACGGCCAGCCCCAGCATTTT. As protein: CAISGDRGNGQPQHF. The chain joins TRBV10-3 to TRBJ1-5, with 8 bases aligning to TRBD1. The CDR3 contains 15 residues. Unmatched junction bases numbered 9, after V lost 4 bases and J lost 7 bases. The germline V gene encodes CDR1 ENHRY and CDR2 SYGVKD.

CDR3 nucleotides: TGTGCCAGTAGTCGCGGGTCCGTCTCCGGGGCCAACGTCCTGACTTTC. Translated, it gives CASSRGSVSGANVLTF. The rearrangement uses TRBV19 and TRBJ2-6, with a weak D call TRBD2 (5 bases). Germline V gene data show CDR1 as LNHDA and CDR2 as SQIVND (reference sequence). CDR3 length equals 16 residues. V lost 5 bases to trimming and J lost 4 bases, with 15 bases between them.

CDR3 nucleotide sequence: TGTGCCACCTCGCCACAGGGTAGGGATTCACCCCTCCACTTT. It specifies CATSPQGRDSPLHF. The chain combines TRBV6-5 with TRBJ1-6, with TRBD1 as a possible D gene (6 bases). V dropped 10 bases and J dropped 8 bases, with 18 bases sitting between them. The CDR3 contains 14 residues. Germline V gene lookup returns CDR1 MNHEY and CDR2 SVGAGI.